This is a list of T cell receptor beta chains from one sample in a study of shared clonotypes between healthy human individuals. Clones were read by immunoSEQ multiplex PCR, and TCRdb kept only the in-frame ones, dropping some. The sample holds around 510,000 clones, around three quarters seen once. The sequenced sample was PBMCs. The receptor set was obtained from a woman in her thirties or forties in good health. Some clones in this sample may be carry-over from other donors' samples. Both conserved end residues are part of each CDR3.

j_call	v_call	cdr3_aa
TRBJ2-7	TRBV15	CATSRRGQGPYEQYF
TRBJ2-3	TRBV5-1	CASSVSGPDTQYF
TRBJ1-2	TRBV6-1	CASRARGQGNYGYTF
TRBJ2-2	TRBV11-3	CASREGNAHGELFF
TRBJ2-5	TRBV6-1	CASSELRGHQETQYF
TRBJ2-3	TRBV5-6	CASSLGLAGDTQYF
TRBJ1-3	TRBV30	CAWSSPGQLNTIYF
TRBJ1-1	TRBV29-1	CSVKLGGGGEAFF
TRBJ2-7	TRBV2	CASTQEREKQYF
TRBJ2-2	TRBV7-9	CASSLLAGEYTGELFF
TRBJ2-1	TRBV28	CASSLRLAGGSYNEQFF
TRBJ2-1	TRBV11-1	CASSPRGALRNEQFF
TRBJ2-1	TRBV29-1	CSVREGHGSYNEQFF
TRBJ1-5	TRBV27	CASSSPHQPQHF
TRBJ1-2	TRBV5-1	CASSERQGGGGYTF
TRBJ2-1	TRBV10-3	CAIARTSGRPSSYNEQFF
TRBJ2-7	TRBV29-1	CSVSGGADSSYEQYF
TRBJ2-5	TRBV6-5	CASSSLYQETQYF
TRBJ2-7	TRBV27	CASSPTLRTYEQYF
TRBJ2-6	TRBV28	CASSSSGLAGAISGANVLTF
TRBJ2-7	TRBV23-1	CASTQGRCYEQYF
TRBJ1-2	TRBV4-1	CASSQDPQGTYGYTF
TRBJ2-5	TRBV11-2	CASSLVGKETQYF
TRBJ2-3	TRBV19	CASSSRGREDTQYF
TRBJ2-5	TRBV18	CASSPPAGTGIGETQYF
TRBJ1-2	TRBV29-1	CSAYREGAYGYTF
TRBJ2-5	TRBV5-1	CASSPHSGTKETQYF
.	TRBV28	CASSDNPSSYEQYF
TRBJ2-3	TRBV9	CASSWTSGLFGTDTQYF
TRBJ2-7	TRBV7-9	CASSLSSPGDYSYEQYF
TRBJ2-5	TRBV7-2	CASSGRDRDVTQYF
TRBJ1-5	TRBV28	CASSRPKQFSPFNQPQHF
TRBJ2-2	TRBV11-2	CASSLVSLEQTNTGELFF
TRBJ2-5	TRBV30	CAWSVRRTQETQYF
TRBJ1-1	TRBV7-9	CASQTQGAVEAFF
TRBJ2-5	TRBV28	CASSLPGTGEETQYF
TRBJ1-3	TRBV28	CASSLSPMGGGNTIYF
TRBJ1-2	TRBV6-5	CASGFPGGSGYTF
TRBJ1-3	TRBV11-1	CASSPLPVSGGNTIYF
TRBJ1-5	TRBV28	CASSPTGGYRSSNQPQHF
TRBJ2-7	TRBV20-1	CSGREQYEQYF
TRBJ2-7	TRBV20-1	CSARALAGEDF
TRBJ1-4	TRBV5-5	CASGWTGKGEKLFF
TRBJ1-2	TRBV15	CATKGFQGDYGYTF
TRBJ2-1	TRBV2	CASSEFTHPYNEQFF
TRBJ2-5	TRBV5-8	CASSLRTEGETQYF
TRBJ2-2	TRBV6-1	CASSELPGELFF
TRBJ2-3	TRBV14	CASSQDASTDTQYF
TRBJ1-3	TRBV2	CASLRGPGNTIYF
TRBJ2-5	TRBV21-1	CASSKPQVQETQYF
TRBJ2-2	TRBV5-1	CASSLAGGTGELFF
TRBJ2-1	TRBV14	CASSQGPGPSSYNEQFF
TRBJ2-1	TRBV7-3	CASSSREGHEQFF
TRBJ2-6	TRBV6-5	CASSQSGANVLTF
TRBJ1-1	TRBV19	CASSPGPSTEAFF
TRBJ2-7	TRBV5-1	CASSLERGILLYEQYF
TRBJ2-3	TRBV7-9	CASSLGTGDTDTQYF
TRBJ2-5	TRBV6-5	CASSYVKKETQYF
TRBJ1-1	TRBV5-4	CASSLGTGTEAFF